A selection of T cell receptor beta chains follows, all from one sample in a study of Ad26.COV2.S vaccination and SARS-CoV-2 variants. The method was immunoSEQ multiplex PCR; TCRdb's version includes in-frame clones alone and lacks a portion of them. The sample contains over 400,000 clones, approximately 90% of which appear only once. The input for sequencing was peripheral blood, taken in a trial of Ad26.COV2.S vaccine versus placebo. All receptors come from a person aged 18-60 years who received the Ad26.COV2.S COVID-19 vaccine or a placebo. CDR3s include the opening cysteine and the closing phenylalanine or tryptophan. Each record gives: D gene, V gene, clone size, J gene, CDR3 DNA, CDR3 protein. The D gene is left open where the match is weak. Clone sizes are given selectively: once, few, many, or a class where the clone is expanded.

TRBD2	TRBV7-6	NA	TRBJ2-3	TGTGCCAGCAGCTATTATAGCGGGGGGGCATCAGATACGCAGTATTTT	CASSYYSGGASDTQYF
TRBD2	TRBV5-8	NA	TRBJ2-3	TGTGCCAGCAGCCCGACTAGCGGCACAGATACGCAGTATTTT	CASSPTSGTDTQYF
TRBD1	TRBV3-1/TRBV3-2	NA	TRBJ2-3	TGTGCCAGCAGCCAACCTCAGAGGACAGGGGGCAGTTCAGGCACAGATACGCAGTATTTT	CASSQPQRTGGSSGTDTQYF
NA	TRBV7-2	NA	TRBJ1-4	TGTGCCAGCAGCTTAGTTACGGCTACTAATGAAAAACTGTTTTTT	CASSLVTATNEKLFF
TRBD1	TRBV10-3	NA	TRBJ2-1	TGTGCCATCAGGGCGACAGGGGGTCAGGGTAATGAGCAGTTCTTC	CAIRATGGQGNEQFF
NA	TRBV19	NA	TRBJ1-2	TGTGCCAGTATCCTCACAGGGAGGGAGGCCCAGACCGACCTCTATGGCTACACCTTC	CASILTGREAQTDLYGYTF
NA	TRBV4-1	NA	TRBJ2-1	TGCGCCAGCAGCCAAGGGGGCGTGCTAGCCCACCGTGGGGAGCAGTTCTTC	CASSQGGVLAHRGEQFF
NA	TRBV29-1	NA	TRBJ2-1	TGCAGCGTCGATCCCCAGATGACAGGTCTTGAGCAGTTCTTC	CSVDPQMTGLEQFF
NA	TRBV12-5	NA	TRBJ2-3	TGTGCTAGTGGTAAGCCTAACCAAATCACAGATACGCAGTATTTT	CASGKPNQITDTQYF
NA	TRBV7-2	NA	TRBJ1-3	TGTGCCAGCAGCCGATCGTCCGGAAACACCATATATTTT	CASSRSSGNTIYF
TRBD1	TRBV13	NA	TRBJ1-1	TGTGCCAGCAGCCCTATCGACAGGGGGGTCGCTGAAGCTTTCTTT	CASSPIDRGVAEAFF
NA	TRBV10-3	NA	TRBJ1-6	TGTGCCATCAGTGAGAGGACGGAAATTTATAATTCACCCCTCCACTTT	CAISERTEIYNSPLHF
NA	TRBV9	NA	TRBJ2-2	TGTGCCAGCACTCCGGCGGATTACACCGGGGAGCTGTTTTTT	CASTPADYTGELFF
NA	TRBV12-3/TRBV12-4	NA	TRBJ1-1	TGTGCCAGCAGTTTGGACACTAAAGCTTTCTTT	CASSLDTKAFF
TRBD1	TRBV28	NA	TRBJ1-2	TGTGCCAGCAGCCCGAGGACAGGCCCTGTGCCCTATGGCTACACCTTC	CASSPRTGPVPYGYTF
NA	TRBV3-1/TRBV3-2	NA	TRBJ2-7	TGTGCCAGCAGCCAAGTGGTAGGGGACTACGAGCAGTACTTC	CASSQVVGDYEQYF
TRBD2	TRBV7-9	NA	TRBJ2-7	TGTGCCAGCAGCCTTGGGAGCGGGGGGCCAAATAGCTACGAGCAGTACTTC	CASSLGSGGPNSYEQYF
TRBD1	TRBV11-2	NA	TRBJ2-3	TGTGCCAGCAGCTCCCGGACAGGATCAGATACGCAGTATTTT	CASSSRTGSDTQYF
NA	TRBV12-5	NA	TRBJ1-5	TGTGCTAGTGGACAACAGACTTATAGCAATCAGCCCCAGCATTTT	CASGQQTYSNQPQHF
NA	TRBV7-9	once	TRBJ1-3	TGTGCCAGCAGACCAGATACCTCTGGAAACACCATATATTTT	CASRPDTSGNTIYF
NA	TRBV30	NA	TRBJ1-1	TGTGCCTGGAGTTGGATGCTAAACACTGAAGCTTTCTTT	CAWSWMLNTEAFF
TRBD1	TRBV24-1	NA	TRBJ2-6	TGTGCCACCAGACCGGGACAGGGAATCTCTGGGGCCAACGTCCTGACTTTC	CATRPGQGISGANVLTF
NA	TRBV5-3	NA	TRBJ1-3	TGTGCCAGAAGCTTGGTTGGGCTATACTCTGGAAACACCATATATTTT	CARSLVGLYSGNTIYF
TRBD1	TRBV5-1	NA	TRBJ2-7	TGCGCCAGCAGCTTGGGGGACAGGGTAGGGGAGCAGTACTTC	CASSLGDRVGEQYF
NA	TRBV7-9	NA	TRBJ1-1	TGTGCCAGCAGTCCACCCGTAGGACACGGGTCTGAAGCTTTCTTT	CASSPPVGHGSEAFF
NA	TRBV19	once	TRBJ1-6	TGTGCCAGTAGGGATCGTCAGCCCAATTCTTCACCCCTCCACTTT	CASRDRQPNSSPLHF
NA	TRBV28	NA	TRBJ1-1	TGTGCCAGCAGTTTTGGACGGGTTGCTGAAGCTTTCTTT	CASSFGRVAEAFF
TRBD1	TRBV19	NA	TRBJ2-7	TGTGCCAGTAGTAGATTAGGGACAGGGGCGTCCTACGAGCAGTACTTC	CASSRLGTGASYEQYF
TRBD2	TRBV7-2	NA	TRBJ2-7	TGTGCCAGCAGCTTAAGCACTAGCGGGGGGCGAGAGCAGTACTTC	CASSLSTSGGREQYF
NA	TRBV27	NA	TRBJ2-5	TGTGCCAGCAGTCATACCGGAGGGGGAGAGACCCAGTACTTC	CASSHTGGGETQYF
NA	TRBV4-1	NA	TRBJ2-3	TGCGCCAGCAGCTCTCCGACTAGGGACCACACAGATACGCAGTATTTT	CASSSPTRDHTDTQYF
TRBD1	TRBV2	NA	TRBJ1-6	TGTGCCAGCAGCAGACAGGGGGCAGGAAATTCACCCCTCCACTTT	CASSRQGAGNSPLHF
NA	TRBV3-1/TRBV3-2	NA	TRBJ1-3	TGTGCCAGCTCCCCCGTCTCTGGAAACACCATATATTTT	CASSPVSGNTIYF
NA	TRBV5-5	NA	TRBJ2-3	TGTGCCAGCAGCAAAGGAGAGCTGGGACCAGATACGCAGTATTTT	CASSKGELGPDTQYF
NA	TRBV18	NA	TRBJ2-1	TGTGCCAGCTCAGAGACTGCAGGTTACTCCTACAATGAGCAGTTCTTC	CASSETAGYSYNEQFF
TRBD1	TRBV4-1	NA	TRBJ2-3	TGCGCCAGCAGCCCGCGGGACAGGGGTTTTCAGAGCACAGATACGCAGTATTTT	CASSPRDRGFQSTDTQYF
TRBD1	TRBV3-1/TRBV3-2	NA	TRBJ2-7	TGTGCCAGCAGCCCAGATCCCGGGACAGGGTCCTACGAGCAGTACTTC	CASSPDPGTGSYEQYF
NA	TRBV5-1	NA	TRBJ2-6	TGCGCCAGCAGCTTGGGGTTCGGGTCTGGGGCCAACGTCCTGACTTTC	CASSLGFGSGANVLTF
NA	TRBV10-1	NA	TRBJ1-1	TGCGCCACCTATCGCTGGGGCAACACTGAAGCTTTCTTT	CATYRWGNTEAFF
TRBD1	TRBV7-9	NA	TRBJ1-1	TGTGCCAGCAGCGGGGACAGGGCTCTCTCTGAAGCTTTCTTT	CASSGDRALSEAFF
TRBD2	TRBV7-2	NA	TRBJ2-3	TGTGCCAGCAGCTTAAAACTAGCGGGGGGGCAGCCCACAGATACGCAGTATTTT	CASSLKLAGGQPTDTQYF
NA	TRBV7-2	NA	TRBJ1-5	TGTGCCAGCAGCGACGCCGCCTCGGTAGGCAATCAGCCCCAGCATTTT	CASSDAASVGNQPQHF
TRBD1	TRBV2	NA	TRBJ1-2	TGTGCCACCACCGGACAGGGGGATGGCTACACCTTC	CATTGQGDGYTF
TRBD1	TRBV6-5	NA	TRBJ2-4	TGTGCCAGCAGGAGAGGGGGCCGGAACATTCAGTACTTC	CASRRGGRNIQYF
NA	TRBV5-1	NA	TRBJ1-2	TGCGCCAGCAGCTTGTCGCCGATCTATGGCTACACCTTC	CASSLSPIYGYTF
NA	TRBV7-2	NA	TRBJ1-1	TGTGCCAGCAGCTCACAACCGGGGGGGAACACTGAAGCTTTCTTT	CASSSQPGGNTEAFF
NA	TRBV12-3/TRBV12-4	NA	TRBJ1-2	TGTGCCAGCAGTTTCCCAGGGAGCTATGGCTACACCTTC	CASSFPGSYGYTF
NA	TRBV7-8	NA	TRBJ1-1	TGTGCCAGCAGCTTAAGATCAGCCGGGGCCACTGAAGCTTTCTTT	CASSLRSAGATEAFF
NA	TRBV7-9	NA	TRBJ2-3	TGTGCCAGCAGCTCCCAGAACCAAATCACAGATACGCAGTATTTT	CASSSQNQITDTQYF
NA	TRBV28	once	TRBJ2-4	TGTGCCAGCAGAAGAGATCTAGCCAAAAACATTCAGTACTTC	CASRRDLAKNIQYF
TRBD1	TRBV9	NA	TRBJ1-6	TGTGCCAGCAGCCACGGACAGGGGGCGTATTCACCCCTCCACTTT	CASSHGQGAYSPLHF
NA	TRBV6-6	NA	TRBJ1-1	TGTGCCAGCAGTTACGGTAACATGAACACTGAAGCTTTCTTT	CASSYGNMNTEAFF
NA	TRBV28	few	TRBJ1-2	TGTGCCAGCAGACTCAAGCTCGGAATATACACCTTC	CASRLKLGIYTF
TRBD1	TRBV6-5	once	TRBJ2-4	TGTGCCAGCAGAAACACGGGACAGGGGAGGAACATTCAGTACTTC	CASRNTGQGRNIQYF
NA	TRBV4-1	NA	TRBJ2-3	TGCGCCAGCAGCCAAACTAGGGATACGCAGTATTTT	CASSQTRDTQYF